The T cell receptor beta chain under discussion was sequenced for a study of T cell responses to AZD1222 COVID-19 vaccine. Germline V gene lookup returns CDR1 GTSNPN and CDR2 SVGIG (reference sequence). This CDR3 is built from 13 residues. V shed 2 bases and J shed 6 bases, with 11 bases lying between them. Study-wide points: Spike-specific TCR breadth and depth rose after two AZD1222 doses.

As regards this clone: The antigen is not known.

Sequencing was performed with immunoSEQ multiplex PCR; in TCRdb, only in-frame clones are kept and a portion is missing. The sample yields about 150,000 clones, about 93% seen once. The receptor's source is an adult in good health. Sequenced here: peripheral blood, sampled on day 0 of AZD1222 vaccination. V usage is TRBV30 and J usage is TRBJ1-5; D call uncertain. CDR3 nucleotides: TGTGCCTGGAGTCCGGACCCAGGTCAGCCCCAGCATTTT. Translated, it gives CAWSPDPGQPQHF.